This record covers a single T cell receptor (beta chain). Libraries were prepared by immunoSEQ multiplex PCR; TCRdb keeps only in-frame clonotypes and omits some of them. The table records tens of thousands of clones, roughly 78% of them present only once. Repertoires were sampled repeatedly during chemoradiotherapy. These data belong to a study of chemoradiotherapy in HPV16-positive cancers. V gave up 7 bases and J gave up 8 bases; unmatched junction bases: 11. CDR3 size: 14 residues. Germline lookup yields CDR1 LNHDA and CDR2 SQIVND (reference sequence). The receptor comes from a human donor with HPV-associated anogenital cancer. The rearrangement uses TRBV19 and TRBJ2-1; 7 nucleotides match TRBD2. The sample in question was blood, obtained from a patient who underwent chemoradiotherapy. CDR3 loop: CASTAFGLVHEQFF. The DNA for the CDR3 is TGTGCCAGTACTGCATTCGGACTAGTACATGAGCAGTTCTTC.